This T cell receptor beta chain appears in the sequencing data of a study of T cell responses to AZD1222 COVID-19 vaccine. Clones were sequenced by immunoSEQ multiplex PCR, and TCRdb holds only the in-frame ones, with some missing. Counted here are some 150,000 clones, around 92% occurring once; the ten biggest clones make up about 2.7%. As to this clone: This sample includes further DNA sequences coding for the same CDR3.

Germline V gene lookup returns CDR1 MNHEY and CDR2 SVGAGI. There are 14 residues in the CDR3. The V end was cut by 6 bases, the J end by 0 bases, with 9 bases between. The sequence came from an adult in good health. Here the sequenced sample was peripheral blood, taken on day 0 of AZD1222 vaccination. The chain has TRBV6-5 and TRBJ1-5; possible D gene TRBD1, 6 bases. The CDR3 loop reads CASSRGGSNQPQHF. DNA of the CDR3: TGTGCCAGCAGCAGGGGTGGTAGCAATCAGCCCCAGCATTTT.